What follows describes a single TCR beta chain. This receptor's antigen is unknown. No per-base quality is available; no much larger clone lies one base away. TCRbeta CDR3 regions were amplified from genomic DNA using the immunoSEQ Assay, a bias-controlled multiplex PCR. Regarding the original processing steps: Nucleated cell counts per sample were estimated from amplification of reference gene primers within the assay. To quantify the absolute abundance of each unique TCRbeta CDR3 rearrangement, sequence reads were collapsed and filtered. For each sample, productive Simpson clonality was calculated as the square root of Simpson's diversity index across productive rearrangements. Entries here come from immuneACCESS through TCRdb and include only in-frame sequences with V and J called. Some clones fail to appear in such tables; in the studies checked, an unresolved V gene covers under half of the shortfall, and the cause of the remainder is unknown. V and J calls and clone size are those listed in that table; D and trimming were worked out from the DNA. The sample table records approximately 81,000 clones; roughly four fifths of these occur just once. Together, the top ten hold around 6.9% of the sample.

The data stem from a study of blood T cell repertoires in COVID-19 (TCRdb year 2020). In the study overall: The collaborator samples originated in the United States, Italy and Spain and spanned the acute and convalescent phases of COVID-19. The material from the prospective study consisted of cDNA or gDNA derived from T cells, B-cell-depleted T cells, or PBMCs. Subjects who had been exposed to COVID-19, were actively infected with it, or had recovered from it provided the deeply sampled blood TCRbeta repertoires that made up the dataset. A freely available public database, intended as a resource for researchers studying the immune response to SARS-CoV-2, is where the repertoires were released. Samples were obtained from the ongoing ImmuneRACE study (first 160 participants) and from 1,200 or so subjects provided by 6 global collaborators. A de-identified subject ID, COVID-19 status, age in years and sex were almost always included in the sample metadata. Where available, HLA class I and class II types were taken from metadata supplied by the sample provider and were not determined by assay-based typing. Paper-wide results and their limitations: How much clinical and demographic metadata was included differed by source and by participant, and the metadata was provided uncurated.

Each collaborating institution followed its own protocols to collect whole blood in K2EDTA tubes. Collaborator samples were shipped for TCRbeta analysis as frozen whole blood, isolated PBMCs, or DNA extracted from either sample type. From its cysteine to its phenylalanine, the CDR3 spans 14 amino acids. Only the CDR3 part of the read is kept: 42 bases, read in frame from the first base. The germline V gene (reference sequence) specifies SEHNR as CDR1 and FQNEAQ as CDR2. V and J are truncated by 6 bases and 2 bases respectively, leaving an intervening sequence of 13 bases. The sequenced sample was peripheral blood. The receptor was derived from a human donor in a cohort sampled during active COVID-19. The rearrangement joined TRBV7-9 to TRBJ1-1; the D gene cannot be resolved reliably. At the DNA level, the sequence is TGTGCCAGCAGTCGGGCGGGGTCAAACACTGAAGCTTTCTTT. Its protein product is CASSRAGSNTEAFF.